This TCR beta chain was found in a study of early T cells in non-severe SARS-CoV-2 infection. Study as a whole: Chains stayed unpaired after sequencing of bulk RNA from unsorted whole blood.

V lost 5 bases, J lost 1 base, and 17 bases lay in between. Germline values: CDR1 SGHTA, CDR2 FQGNSA. This CDR3 has 16 amino acids. The study, taken as a whole, reports: Anti-spike CD8 specificities were favored by VDJdb matching, whose results missed private and CD4 specificities.

In this sample, this clonotype turned up many times. Its antigen remains unidentified. The protocol attached unique molecular identifiers to individual cDNA molecules. TCRdb re-called the 5' RACE reads with MiXCR, one entry per CDR3 protein. The data show roughly 75,000 distinct CDR3 sequences, with approximately 9.1% seen just once and approximately 5% held by the top ten. The sequencing input was whole blood. The chain links TRBV7-2 to TRBJ2-5; D unresolved. The clonotype was recovered from an adult who was a healthcare worker with PCR-confirmed SARS-CoV-2 infection or an uninfected control (not recorded which). CDR3 region: CASSPQPQRLQETQYF. CDR3 in DNA: TGTGCCAGCAGCCCGCAACCCCAGAGACTCCAAGAGACCCAGTACTTC. The whole variable domain, filled in from reference TRBV7-2 and TRBJ2-5, reads GAGVSQSPSNKVTEKGKDVELRCDPISGHTALYWYRQSLGQGLEFLIYFQGNSAPDKSGLPSDRFSAERTGGSVSTLTIQRTQQEDSAVYLCASSPQPQRLQETQYFGPGTRLLVL.